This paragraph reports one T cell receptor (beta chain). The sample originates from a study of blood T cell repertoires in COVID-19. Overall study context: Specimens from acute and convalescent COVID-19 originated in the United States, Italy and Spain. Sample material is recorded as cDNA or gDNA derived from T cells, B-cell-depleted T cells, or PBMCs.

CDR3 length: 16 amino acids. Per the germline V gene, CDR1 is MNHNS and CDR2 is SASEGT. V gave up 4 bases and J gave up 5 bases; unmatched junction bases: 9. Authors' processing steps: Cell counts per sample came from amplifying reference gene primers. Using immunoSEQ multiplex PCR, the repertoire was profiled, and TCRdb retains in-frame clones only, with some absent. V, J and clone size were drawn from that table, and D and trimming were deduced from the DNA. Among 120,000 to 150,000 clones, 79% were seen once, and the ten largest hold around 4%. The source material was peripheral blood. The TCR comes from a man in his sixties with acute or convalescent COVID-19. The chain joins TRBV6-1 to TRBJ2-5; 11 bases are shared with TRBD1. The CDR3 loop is CASSVLGTGGRETQYF. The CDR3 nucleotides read TGTGCCAGCAGTGTGCTCGGGACAGGGGGACGCGAGACCCAGTACTTC.